The clone carrying this TCR beta chain was counted only a few times. The antigen is undetermined. This table comes from immunoSEQ multiplex PCR, and its TCRdb copy is limited to in-frame clones, with some not included. The sample was found to contain 40,000 to 55,000 clones, and every one recurs. This record comes from a study of T cells after posttransplantation cyclophosphamide. Broader study findings: Later post-transplant blood repertoires were often dominated by donor CD8+ memory clones.

The CDR3 has 13 residues. CDR1 is SGHVS, CDR2 FNYEAQ, per germline. V dropped 1 base and J dropped 3 bases, with 5 bases sitting between them. The receptor comes from a man aged 35 to 55 in good health, CMV-negative, and a related stem cell transplant donor. J is TRBJ2-3 and V is TRBV7-6, with D uncertain. Material for sequencing was PBMCs. CDR3 in DNA: TGTGCCAGCAGCTTAGTTCTTACAGATACGCAGTATTTT. The encoded protein is CASSLVLTDTQYF. The whole variable domain, filled in from reference TRBV7-6 and TRBJ2-3, reads GAGVSQSPRYKVTKRGQDVALRCDPISGHVSLYWYRQALGQGPEFLTYFNYEAQQDKSGLPNDRFSAERPEGSISTLTIQRTEQRDSAMYRCASSLVLTDTQYFGPGTRLTVL.